The clone carrying this T cell receptor beta chain was picked up a small number of times. Its matching antigen is unknown. Here immunoSEQ multiplex PCR was the method, and the copy in TCRdb shows in-frame clones only, minus some. Of 50,000 to 75,000 clones in the sample, 74% were seen once. The sample belongs to a study of a mutant IDH1 vaccine in newly diagnosed glioma. Specified time point: week 35, safety follow-up. Doses comprised 300 ug of mutant IDH1 20-mer peptide each, plus topical imiquimod. Trimming stripped 6 bases from V and 5 bases from J, with 13 bases between. CDR3 length equals 12 residues. The germline gives CDR1 SQVTM, CDR2 ANQGSEA.

Source: PBMCs, taken from a glioma patient whose treatment included an IDH1 peptide vaccine. This chain joins TRBV29-1 and TRBJ1-1; a weak D match, TRBD1 (5 bases). The receptor's source is a man in his forties or fifties with glioma. The CDR3 sequence: CSVGKEGTEAFF. The DNA for the CDR3 is TGCAGCGTCGGAAAGGAGGGGACTGAAGCTTTCTTT.